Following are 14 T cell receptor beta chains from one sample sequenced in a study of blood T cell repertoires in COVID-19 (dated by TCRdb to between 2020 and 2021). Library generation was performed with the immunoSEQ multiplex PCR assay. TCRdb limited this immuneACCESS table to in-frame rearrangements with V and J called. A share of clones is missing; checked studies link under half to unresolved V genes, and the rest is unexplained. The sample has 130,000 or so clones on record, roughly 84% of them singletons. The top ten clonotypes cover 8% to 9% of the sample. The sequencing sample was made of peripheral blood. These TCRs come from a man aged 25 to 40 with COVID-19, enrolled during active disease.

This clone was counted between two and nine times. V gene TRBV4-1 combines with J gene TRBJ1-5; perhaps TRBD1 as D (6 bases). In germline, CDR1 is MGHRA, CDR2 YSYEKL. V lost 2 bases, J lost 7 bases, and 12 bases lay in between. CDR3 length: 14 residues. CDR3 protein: CASSQIQGDQPQHF. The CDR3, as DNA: TGCGCCAGCAGCCAAATACAGGGTGACCAGCCCCAGCATTTT.

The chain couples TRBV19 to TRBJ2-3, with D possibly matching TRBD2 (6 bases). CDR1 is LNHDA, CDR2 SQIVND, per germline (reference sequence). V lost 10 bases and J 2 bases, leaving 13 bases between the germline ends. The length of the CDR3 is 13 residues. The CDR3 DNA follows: TGTGCCACTTCGCGGGAACACACAGATACGCAGTATTTT. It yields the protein CATSREHTDTQYF.

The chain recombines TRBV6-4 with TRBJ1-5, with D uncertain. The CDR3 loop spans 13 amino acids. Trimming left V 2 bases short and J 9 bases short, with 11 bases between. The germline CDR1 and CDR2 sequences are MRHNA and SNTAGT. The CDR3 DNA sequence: TGTGCCAGCAGTGACAACGGGATAGGGCCCCAGCATTTT. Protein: CASSDNGIGPQHF.

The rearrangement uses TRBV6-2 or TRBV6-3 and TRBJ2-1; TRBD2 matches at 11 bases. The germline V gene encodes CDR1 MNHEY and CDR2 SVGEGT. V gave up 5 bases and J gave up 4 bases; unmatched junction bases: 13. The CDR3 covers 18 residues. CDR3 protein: CASSTRTSGFGWYNEQFF. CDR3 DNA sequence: TGTGCCAGCAGTACCAGGACTAGCGGGTTCGGGTGGTACAATGAGCAGTTCTTC.

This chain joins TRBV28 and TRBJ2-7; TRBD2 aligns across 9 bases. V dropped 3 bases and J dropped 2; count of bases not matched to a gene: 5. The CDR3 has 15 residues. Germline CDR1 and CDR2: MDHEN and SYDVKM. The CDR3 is CASSLTTSGTYEQYF. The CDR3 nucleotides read TGTGCCAGCAGTTTGACGACTAGCGGAACCTACGAGCAGTACTTC.

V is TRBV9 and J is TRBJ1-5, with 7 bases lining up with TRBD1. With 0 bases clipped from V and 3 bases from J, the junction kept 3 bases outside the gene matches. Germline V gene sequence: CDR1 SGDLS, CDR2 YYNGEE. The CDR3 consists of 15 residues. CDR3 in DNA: TGTGCCAGCAGCGTAGATGGACAGGCCAATCAGCCCCAGCATTTT. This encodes CASSVDGQANQPQHF.

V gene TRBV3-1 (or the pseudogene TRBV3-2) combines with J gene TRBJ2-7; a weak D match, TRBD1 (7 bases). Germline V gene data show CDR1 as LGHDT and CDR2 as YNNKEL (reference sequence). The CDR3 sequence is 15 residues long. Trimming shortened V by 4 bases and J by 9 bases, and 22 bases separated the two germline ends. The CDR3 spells CASSPSKQGRIWQYF. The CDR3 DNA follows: TGTGCCAGCAGCCCAAGTAAACAGGGGAGGATCTGGCAGTACTTC.

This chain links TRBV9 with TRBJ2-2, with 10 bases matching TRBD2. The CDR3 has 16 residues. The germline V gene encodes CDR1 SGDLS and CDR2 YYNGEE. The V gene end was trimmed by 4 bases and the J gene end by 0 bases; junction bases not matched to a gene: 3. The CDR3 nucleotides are TGTGCCAGCAGCCCAACTAGCGGGACGAACACCGGGGAGCTGTTTTTT. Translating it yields CASSPTSGTNTGELFF.

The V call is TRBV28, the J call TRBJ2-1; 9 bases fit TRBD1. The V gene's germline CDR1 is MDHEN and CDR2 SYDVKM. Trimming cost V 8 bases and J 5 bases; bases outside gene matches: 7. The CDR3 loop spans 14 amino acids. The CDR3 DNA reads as TGTGCCAGCCATCGGACAGGGGAAAACAATGAGCAGTTCTTC. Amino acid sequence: CASHRTGENNEQFF.

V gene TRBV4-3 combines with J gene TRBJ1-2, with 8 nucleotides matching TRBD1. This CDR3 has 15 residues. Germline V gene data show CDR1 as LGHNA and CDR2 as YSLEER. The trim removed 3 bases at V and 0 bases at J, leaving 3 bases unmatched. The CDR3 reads CASSHWDRPNYGYTF. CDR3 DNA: TGCGCCAGCAGCCACTGGGACAGGCCTAACTATGGCTACACCTTC.

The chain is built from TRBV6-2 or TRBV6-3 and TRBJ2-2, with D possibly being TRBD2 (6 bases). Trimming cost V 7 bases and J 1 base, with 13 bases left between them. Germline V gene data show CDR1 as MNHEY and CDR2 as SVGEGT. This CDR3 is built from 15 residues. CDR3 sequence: CASNPDSGNTGELFF. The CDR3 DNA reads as TGTGCCAGCAACCCGGATAGCGGGAACACCGGGGAGCTGTTTTTT.

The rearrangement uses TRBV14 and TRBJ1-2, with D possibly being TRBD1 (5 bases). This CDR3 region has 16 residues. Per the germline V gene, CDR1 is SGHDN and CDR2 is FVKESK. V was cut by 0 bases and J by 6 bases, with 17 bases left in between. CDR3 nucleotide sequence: TGTGCCAGCAGCCAAGATTTGGCAGGGATAAGGAATGGCTACACCTTC. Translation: CASSQDLAGIRNGYTF.

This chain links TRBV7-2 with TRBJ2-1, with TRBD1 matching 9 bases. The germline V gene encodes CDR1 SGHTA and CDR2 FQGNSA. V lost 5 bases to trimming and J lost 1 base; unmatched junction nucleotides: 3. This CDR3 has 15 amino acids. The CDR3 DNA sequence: TGTGCCAGCAGCCGTGACAGGGGGTCCTACAATGAGCAGTTCTTC. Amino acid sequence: CASSRDRGSYNEQFF. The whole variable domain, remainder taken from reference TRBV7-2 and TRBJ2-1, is GAGVSQSPSNKVTEKGKDVELRCDPISGHTALYWYRQSLGQGLEFLIYFQGNSAPDKSGLPSDRFSAERTGGSVSTLTIQRTQQEDSAVYLCASSRDRGSYNEQFFGPGTRLTVL.

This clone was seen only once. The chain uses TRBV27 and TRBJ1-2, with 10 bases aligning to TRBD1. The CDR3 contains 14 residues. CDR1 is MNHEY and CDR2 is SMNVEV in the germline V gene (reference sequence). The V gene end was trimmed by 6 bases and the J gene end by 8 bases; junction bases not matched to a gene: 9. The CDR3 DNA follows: TGTGCCAGCAGGAGCCTCGGACAGGGGGAAGGCTACACCTTC. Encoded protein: CASRSLGQGEGYTF.